The source of this T cell receptor beta chain is a study of post-analysis software for immune sequencing data. General study findings and limits: Compared with controls, patients had more of about five TRBV segments, including TRBV5-6, TRBV5-1 and TRBV20-1.

Details on this clonotype: Its matching antigen is unknown.

The authors incorporated unique molecular identifiers into the TCR beta cDNA libraries. MiXCR, run by TCRdb on the PCR reads, gives a single entry per CDR3 protein. The table includes 350,000 to 500,000 distinct CDR3 sequences, about 40% detected once. V was cut by 8 bases and J by 6 bases, with 13 bases left in between. The CDR3 extends over 11 amino acids. Germline loops: CDR1 DFQATT, CDR2 SNEGSKA (reference sequence). The receptor was derived from a girl aged 2 to 10 with multiple sclerosis. Input material: blood. The rearrangement joins TRBV20-1 to TRBJ1-2, with D perhaps TRBD1 (6 bases). The CDR3, as DNA: TGCAGTCCTTTGAAGGGGGATGGCTACACCTTC. It encodes CSPLKGDGYTF.